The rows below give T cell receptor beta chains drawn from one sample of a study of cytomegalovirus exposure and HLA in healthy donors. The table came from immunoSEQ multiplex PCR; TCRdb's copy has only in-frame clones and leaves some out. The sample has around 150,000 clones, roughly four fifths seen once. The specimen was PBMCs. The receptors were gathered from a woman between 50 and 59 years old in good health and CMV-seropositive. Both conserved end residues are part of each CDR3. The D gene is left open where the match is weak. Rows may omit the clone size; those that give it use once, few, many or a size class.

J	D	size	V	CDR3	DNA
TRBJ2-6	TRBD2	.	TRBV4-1	CASSPSGRAGVIGANVLTF	TGCGCCAGCAGCCCGTCGGGGAGGGCGGGGGTAATTGGGGCCAACGTCCTGACTTTC
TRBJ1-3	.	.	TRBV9	CASSVGQGGNTIYF	TGTGCCAGCAGCGTAGGGCAGGGCGGAAACACCATATATTTT
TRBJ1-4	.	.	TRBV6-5	CASRTELGEKLFF	TGTGCCAGCAGGACAGAACTCGGTGAAAAACTGTTTTTT
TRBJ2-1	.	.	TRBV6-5	CASSYSGWINEQFF	TGTGCCAGCAGTTATTCAGGGTGGATAAATGAGCAGTTCTTC
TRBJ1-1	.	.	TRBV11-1	CASSLELGVTEAFF	TGTGCCAGCAGCTTAGAGTTAGGGGTCACTGAAGCTTTCTTT
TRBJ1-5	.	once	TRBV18	CASSPGGGFNQPQHF	TGTGCCAGCTCACCAGGGGGCGGCTTTAATCAGCCCCAGCATTTT
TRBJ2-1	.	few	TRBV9	CASSVVGGINNEQFF	TGTGCCAGCAGCGTAGTAGGAGGGATCAACAATGAGCAGTTCTTC
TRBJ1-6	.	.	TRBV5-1	CASQVESSYNSPLHF	TGCGCCAGCCAAGTGGAGTCCTCCTATAATTCACCCCTCCACTTT
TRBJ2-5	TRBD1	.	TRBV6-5	CASSGQGVQETQYF	TGTGCCAGCAGTGGACAGGGCGTACAAGAGACCCAGTACTTC
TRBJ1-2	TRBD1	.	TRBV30	CAWSKGTVTNYGYTF	TGTGCCTGGAGTAAGGGGACAGTCACTAACTATGGCTACACCTTC
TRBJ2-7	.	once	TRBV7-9	CASSSPLGTNEQYF	TGTGCCAGCAGCTCCCCCCTTGGAACTAACGAGCAGTACTTC
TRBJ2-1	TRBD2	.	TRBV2	CASAQRGAGNEQFF	TGTGCCAGCGCCCAGCGGGGGGCGGGGAATGAGCAGTTCTTC
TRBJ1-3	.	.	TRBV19	CASSAKGADSTGNTIYF	TGTGCCAGTAGTGCCAAAGGGGCCGACAGCACTGGAAACACCATATATTTT
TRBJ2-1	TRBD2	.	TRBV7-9	CSSSSILAGRGNEQFF	TGTTCCAGCAGCTCTATCCTAGCGGGGCGGGGGAATGAGCAGTTCTTC
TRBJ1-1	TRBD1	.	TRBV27	CASFTGQGGTEAFF	TGTGCCAGCTTTACCGGACAGGGTGGCACTGAAGCTTTCTTT
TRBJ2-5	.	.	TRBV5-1	CASVGGSYQETQYF	TGCGCCAGCGTTGGAGGCAGTTACCAAGAGACCCAGTACTTC
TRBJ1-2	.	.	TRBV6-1	CATPGRAYHGYTF	TGTGCCACTCCGGGAAGGGCCTATCATGGCTACACCTTC
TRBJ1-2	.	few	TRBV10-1	CASSEYSNYGYTF	TGCGCCAGCAGTGAGTACAGCAACTATGGCTACACCTTC
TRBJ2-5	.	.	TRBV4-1	CASSQEAYQETQYF	TGCGCCAGCAGCCAAGAAGCCTACCAAGAGACCCAGTACTTC
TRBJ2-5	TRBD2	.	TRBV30	CAWSLAGGRETQYF	TGTGCCTGGAGCTTAGCGGGGGGGCGAGAGACCCAGTACTTC
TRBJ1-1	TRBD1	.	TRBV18	CASSLLRDRASEAFF	TGTGCCAGCTCACTACTCCGGGACAGGGCTTCTGAAGCTTTCTTT
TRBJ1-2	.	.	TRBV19	CASSPSGRPNYGYTF	TGTGCCAGTAGTCCCAGCGGTAGACCTAACTATGGCTACACCTTC
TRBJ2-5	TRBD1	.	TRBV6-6	CASSRDSWETQYF	TGTGCCAGCAGCCGGGACAGTTGGGAGACCCAGTACTTC
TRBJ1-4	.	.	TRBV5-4	CATSRSQGREKLFF	TGTGCCACCTCAAGGAGCCAGGGTAGGGAAAAACTGTTTTTT
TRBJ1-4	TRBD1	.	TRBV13	CASSSLTGTNEKLFF	TGTGCCAGCAGCTCGCTGACAGGGACTAATGAAAAACTGTTTTTT
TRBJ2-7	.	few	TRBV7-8	CASSLSGNYYEQYF	TGTGCCAGCAGCTTATCGGGGAACTACTACGAGCAGTACTTC
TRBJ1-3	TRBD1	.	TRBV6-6	CASRTGAGNTIYF	TGTGCCAGCAGGACAGGGGCTGGAAACACCATATATTTT
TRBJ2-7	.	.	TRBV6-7	CASIIGGRGSEQYF	TGTGCCAGCATCATAGGGGGCCGGGGGAGCGAGCAGTACTTC
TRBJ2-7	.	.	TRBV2	CASSEGRQGGYEQYF	TGTGCCAGCAGTGAAGGTCGCCAGGGAGGCTACGAGCAGTACTTC
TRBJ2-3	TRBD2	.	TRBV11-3	CASSTSKRGGTDTQYF	TGTGCCAGCAGCACCTCAAAGCGGGGGGGCACAGATACGCAGTATTTT
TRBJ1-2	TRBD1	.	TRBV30	CAWGDRGDYGYTF	TGTGCCTGGGGGGACAGGGGTGACTATGGCTACACCTTC
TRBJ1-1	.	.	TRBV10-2	CASRKELRGTEAFF	TGCGCCAGCAGGAAAGAACTAAGGGGCACTGAAGCTTTCTTT
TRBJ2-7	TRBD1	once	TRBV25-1	CASTPGQSSYEQYF	TGTGCCAGCACTCCGGGACAGAGCTCCTACGAGCAGTACTTC
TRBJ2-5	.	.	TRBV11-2	CASSFGGSWEQYF	TGTGCCAGCAGCTTCGGGGGTTCCTGGGAGCAGTACTTC
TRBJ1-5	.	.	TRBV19	CASSIPGQGNQPQHF	TGTGCCAGTAGTATTCCTGGGCAGGGCAATCAGCCCCAGCATTTT
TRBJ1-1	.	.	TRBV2	CASSDRKAFF	TGTGCCAGCAGTGACAGAAAAGCTTTCTTT
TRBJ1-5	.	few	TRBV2	CASTESGHQPQHF	TGTGCCAGCACGGAGAGCGGCCATCAGCCCCAGCATTTT
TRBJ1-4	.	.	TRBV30	CAWSIGPNEKLFF	TGTGCCTGGAGTATTGGCCCTAATGAAAAACTGTTTTTT
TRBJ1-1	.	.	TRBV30	CAWSAGGVRAFF	TGTGCCTGGAGTGCGGGGGGGGTGCGAGCTTTCTTT
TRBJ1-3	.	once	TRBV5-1	CASSLGASSGINTIYF	TGCGCCAGCAGCTTGGGGGCTAGCTCTGGAATAAACACCATATATTTT
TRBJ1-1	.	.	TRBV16	CASSQFPLTRQFTEAFF	TGTGCCAGCAGCCAATTCCCCCTGACAAGGCAATTCACTGAAGCTTTCTTT
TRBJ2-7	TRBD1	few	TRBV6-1	CASSLRQGASDEQYF	TGTGCCAGCAGTCTAAGACAGGGGGCATCAGACGAGCAGTACTTC
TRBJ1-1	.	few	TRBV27	CASSLSFSLSRNTEAFF	TGTGCCAGCAGTTTATCTTTTTCCTTGTCGAGGAACACTGAAGCTTTCTTT
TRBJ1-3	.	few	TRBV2	CASSYLSSGNTIYF	TGTGCCAGCAGTTACCTGAGTTCTGGAAACACCATATATTTT
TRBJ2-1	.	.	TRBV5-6	CASSSTRRHEQFF	TGTGCCAGCAGCTCCACCAGGAGGCATGAGCAGTTCTTC
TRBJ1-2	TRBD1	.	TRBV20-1	CSATTGHGYTF	TGCAGTGCTACGACAGGGCATGGCTACACCTTC